A selection of T cell receptor beta chains follows, all from one sample in a study of CD4 T cells in relation to SARS-CoV-2 and coronaviruses. The table came from immunoSEQ multiplex PCR; TCRdb's copy has only in-frame clones and leaves some out. Among about 22,000 clones, about 70% were seen once, and the ten largest hold 19%. Their antigens are not known. The sequencing input was CD4+ T cells from PBMCs, cultured in vitro. These receptors came from a human donor in good health. CDR3s include the opening cysteine and the closing phenylalanine or tryptophan. Each record gives: D gene, V gene, clone size, J gene, CDR3 DNA, CDR3 protein. A D gene is named only where the DNA matches it firmly. The size of a clone is reported for some rows only, either as once, few or many, or as a class for expanded clones.

d_call: TRBD2; v_call: TRBV2; clone_size: NA; j_call: TRBJ2-7; cdr3_nt: TGTGCCACCGCCCCCGGACTAGCGGTACAAGAGCAGTACTTC; cdr3_aa: CATAPGLAVQEQYF
d_call: NA; v_call: TRBV9; clone_size: NA; j_call: TRBJ2-2; cdr3_nt: TGTGCCAGCAGCGTAGGGGGGGCGAACACCGGGGAGCTGTTTTTT; cdr3_aa: CASSVGGANTGELFF
d_call: NA; v_call: TRBV6-2/TRBV6-3; clone_size: NA; j_call: TRBJ2-2; cdr3_nt: TGTGCCAGCAGTTACGGTGGGGTCGGGGAGCTGTTTTTT; cdr3_aa: CASSYGGVGELFF
d_call: TRBD1; v_call: TRBV30; clone_size: NA; j_call: TRBJ1-1; cdr3_nt: TGTGCCTGGACCGCCCTGACAGGGAGGTTAGGCACTGAAGCTTTCTTT; cdr3_aa: CAWTALTGRLGTEAFF
d_call: TRBD2; v_call: TRBV18; clone_size: NA; j_call: TRBJ2-3; cdr3_nt: TGTGCCAGCTCACTCCTAGCGGGAGATACAGATACGCAGTATTTT; cdr3_aa: CASSLLAGDTDTQYF
d_call: TRBD1; v_call: TRBV19; clone_size: NA; j_call: TRBJ2-7; cdr3_nt: TGTGCCAGTAGCTCTGCCGGGACAGGAGCCTACGAGCAGTACTTC; cdr3_aa: CASSSAGTGAYEQYF
d_call: NA; v_call: TRBV7-9; clone_size: few; j_call: TRBJ1-2; cdr3_nt: TGTGCCAGCAGCTTAGCTTCGGGGAACTATGGCTACACCTTC; cdr3_aa: CASSLASGNYGYTF
d_call: TRBD1; v_call: TRBV9; clone_size: NA; j_call: TRBJ1-1; cdr3_nt: TGTGCCAGCAGCGTATTAACAGGGGACTCCACTGAAGCTTTCTTT; cdr3_aa: CASSVLTGDSTEAFF
d_call: TRBD2; v_call: TRBV7-6; clone_size: NA; j_call: TRBJ2-2; cdr3_nt: TGTGCCAGCAGCCCCTCCCCCCGGACTAGCGGGGGGCTAGGGAGAGGGGAGCTGTTTTTT; cdr3_aa: CASSPSPRTSGGLGRGELFF
d_call: TRBD2; v_call: TRBV10-1; clone_size: NA; j_call: TRBJ2-7; cdr3_nt: TGCGCCAGCCCAAGAGAGGCCCTAGCGGGAGTCGCGCGAAACGAGCAGTACTTC; cdr3_aa: CASPREALAGVARNEQYF
d_call: NA; v_call: TRBV5-4; clone_size: NA; j_call: TRBJ2-1; cdr3_nt: TGTGCCAGCAGCTTAGCGGGTTTGGGATACAATGAGCAGTTCTTC; cdr3_aa: CASSLAGLGYNEQFF
d_call: NA; v_call: TRBV27; clone_size: few; j_call: TRBJ1-3; cdr3_nt: TGTGCCAGCAGTTTATTTGGGGGGCTCGGCACCATATATTTT; cdr3_aa: CASSLFGGLGTIYF
d_call: TRBD1; v_call: TRBV7-2; clone_size: NA; j_call: TRBJ2-7; cdr3_nt: TGTGCCAGCAGCTCCAGACAGGGTTCATACGAGCAGTACTTC; cdr3_aa: CASSSRQGSYEQYF
d_call: TRBD1; v_call: TRBV6-2/TRBV6-3; clone_size: NA; j_call: TRBJ2-2; cdr3_nt: TGTGCCAGCAGTTACAGGGGGCGCGGGACCGGGGAGCTGTTTTTT; cdr3_aa: CASSYRGRGTGELFF
d_call: TRBD1; v_call: TRBV5-1; clone_size: NA; j_call: TRBJ2-5; cdr3_nt: TGCGCCAGCAGCTCTACAGGGGGTCCGGCGGAGACCCAGTACTTC; cdr3_aa: CASSSTGGPAETQYF
d_call: NA; v_call: TRBV10-3; clone_size: NA; j_call: TRBJ1-3; cdr3_nt: TGTGCCATCGGTGCGACGGAACTTGGAAACACCATATATTTT; cdr3_aa: CAIGATELGNTIYF
d_call: TRBD1; v_call: TRBV18; clone_size: NA; j_call: TRBJ1-5; cdr3_nt: TGTGCCAGCTCAAAAACAGGGGCCCCTAATCAGCCCCAGCATTTT; cdr3_aa: CASSKTGAPNQPQHF
d_call: NA; v_call: TRBV6-5; clone_size: NA; j_call: TRBJ2-3; cdr3_nt: TGTGCCAGCAGTTCAGGCGGGGGCACATACACAGATACGCAGTATTTT; cdr3_aa: CASSSGGGTYTDTQYF
d_call: TRBD1; v_call: TRBV4-1; clone_size: NA; j_call: TRBJ2-1; cdr3_nt: TGCGCCAGCAGCCAAGCCCTCCCAGGGGGCGGCTCCTACAATGAGCAGTTCTTC; cdr3_aa: CASSQALPGGGSYNEQFF
d_call: TRBD1; v_call: TRBV4-1; clone_size: few; j_call: TRBJ1-6; cdr3_nt: TGCGCCAGCAGCCTGGGACAGGGGGTTAGGGGCTCACCCCTCCACTTT; cdr3_aa: CASSLGQGVRGSPLHF
d_call: TRBD1; v_call: TRBV5-1; clone_size: NA; j_call: TRBJ2-5; cdr3_nt: TGCGCCAGCCGTAAGAACAGGGGGCGCGACCTTGGGGAGACCCAGTACTTC; cdr3_aa: CASRKNRGRDLGETQYF
d_call: NA; v_call: TRBV19; clone_size: NA; j_call: TRBJ1-3; cdr3_nt: TGTGCCAGTAGATATTACTCTGGAAACACCATATATTTT; cdr3_aa: CASRYYSGNTIYF
d_call: TRBD2; v_call: TRBV3-1/TRBV3-2; clone_size: NA; j_call: TRBJ2-7; cdr3_nt: TGTGCCAGCAGCCTACATCGGGCCGGGAGGGGCGACGAGCAGTACTTC; cdr3_aa: CASSLHRAGRGDEQYF
d_call: NA; v_call: TRBV9; clone_size: NA; j_call: TRBJ2-1; cdr3_nt: TGTGCCAGCACTTTAGGCAGCTCCTACAATGAGCAGTTCTTC; cdr3_aa: CASTLGSSYNEQFF
d_call: NA; v_call: TRBV7-2; clone_size: few; j_call: TRBJ1-3; cdr3_nt: TGTGCCAGCAGCTTCGGACTATCTGGAAACACCATATATTTT; cdr3_aa: CASSFGLSGNTIYF